This TCR beta chain appears in the sequencing data of a study of CD8+CD57+ T cells in acquired aplastic anemia. General study findings and limits: Both patients and controls carried the same twenty-nine CD8+ CDR3 sequences.

Investigators profiled TCR beta VDJ and CDR3 from genomic DNA template. One entry per CDR3 protein, called by TCRdb with MiXCR from the reads. The sample lists 200,000 or so distinct CDR3 sequences; roughly half were seen once. Germline V CDR1 and CDR2: MGHDK, SYGVNS. The CDR3 sequence is 13 residues long. The V and J ends lost 6 bases and 7 bases respectively, with 15 bases between them. This clonotype appeared many times. The antigen remains unidentified. Individuals selected for sequencing had exhibited CD8+CD57+ cell expansion on flow cytometry. None of the patients had been given any therapy when their blood was sampled.

The genes are TRBV25-1 and TRBJ2-5; TRBD2 is a possible D gene (7 bases). Sequencing input: sorted CD4+, CD8+, or CD8+CD57+ T cells (not recorded which) from PBMCs. This receptor was taken from a human donor with aplastic anemia. The CDR3 protein is CASREVRGGTQYF. The DNA of the CDR3 is TGTGCCAGCAGGGAGGTTAGGGGGGGGACCCAGTACTTC.